One TCR beta chain is described in this entry. The table lists this clone with a count of one. Its antigen is not yet known. Base-call qualities are not available, and no considerably larger clone is one nucleotide away. TCRbeta CDR3 regions were amplified from genomic DNA using the immunoSEQ Assay, a bias-controlled multiplex PCR. Processing in the source paper ran as follows. Within the assay, amplification of reference gene primers was used to estimate how many nucleated cells each sample contained. To quantify the absolute abundance of each unique TCRbeta CDR3 rearrangement, sequence reads were collapsed and filtered. For each sample, productive Simpson clonality was calculated as the square root of Simpson's diversity index over productive rearrangements. TCRdb's version of the immuneACCESS table is confined to in-frame rearrangements and falls short of the full clone set. An unresolved V gene accounts for under half of the shortfall where checked; the remainder is of unknown origin. V and J calls and clone size are those listed in that table; D and trimming were worked out from the DNA. For this sample there are hundreds of thousands of clones; around nine tenths appear just once. The top ten clonotypes cover roughly 12% of the sample.

The data originate from a study of blood T cell repertoires in COVID-19 (dated by TCRdb to 2018 to 2020). In the study overall: Samples covering the acute and convalescent phases of COVID-19 were provided by collaborators in the United States, Italy and Spain. The material from the prospective study consisted of cDNA or gDNA derived from T cells, B-cell-depleted T cells, or PBMCs. The dataset comprised deeply sampled blood TCRbeta repertoires from subjects exposed to, actively infected with, or recovered from COVID-19. The repertoires were released in a freely available public database meant as a resource for research on the immune response to SARS-CoV-2. Samples were obtained from the ongoing ImmuneRACE study (first 160 participants) and from about 1,300 subjects provided by 6 global collaborators. Sample metadata almost always included a de-identified subject ID, COVID-19 status, age in years and sex. Where HLA class I and class II types were available, the types were taken from metadata supplied by the sample provider, not from assay-based typing. The full study reports these points: How much clinical and demographic metadata was included differed by source and by participant, and the metadata was provided uncurated.

A second Seattle source provided samples from volunteer blood donors who had recovered from COVID-19. The collaborating institutions used their own protocols to collect whole blood in K2EDTA tubes. For TCRbeta analysis, collaborators shipped samples in one of three forms: frozen whole blood, isolated PBMCs, or DNA extracted from either of those sample types. The CDR1 and CDR2 encoded by the germline V gene (reference sequence) are LGHDT and YNNKEL. The CDR3 sequence holds 13 residues, the cysteine and phenylalanine included. CDR3 DNA only is kept here, 39 bases in frame from base 1. V drops 1 base and J drops 5 bases, leaving 6 bases in between.

The chain was built from TRBV3-1 (or the pseudogene TRBV3-2) and TRBJ1-5; the D gene lacks a confident call. The sequence was obtained from a woman under 30 who had recovered from COVID-19. Sequencing used peripheral blood. CDR3 protein: CASSQGYYQPQHF. In nucleotides, the sequence is TGTGCCAGCAGCCAAGGGTACTATCAGCCCCAGCATTTT.